This TCR beta chain was identified in a study of T cells in Graves' hyperthyroidism and ophthalmopathy. Study-level background: At initial diagnosis, before any treatment had begun, peripheral blood was obtained. Study-wide findings and caveats: Blood also carried most thyroid clonotypes expanded above 0.001. With a median lead of about 6.9 months before onset, the model predicted ophthalmopathy.

TCR beta CDR3 regions were amplified from RNA transcripts. HTBI primers drove first-round RT-PCR of the TCR CDR3. TCRdb re-called the multiplex PCR reads with MiXCR, one entry per CDR3 protein. The data contain around 700,000 distinct CDR3 sequences, approximately 36% of them singletons. Trimming removed 6 bases at V and 6 bases at J, with 14 bases between. The CDR3 has 13 residues. Notes on this clonotype: Its specificity is unknown.

The rearrangement joins TRBV12-3 or TRBV12-4 to TRBJ1-2; tentative D call: TRBD1 (5 bases). The material sequenced was blood. This clonotype was sampled from a woman aged 40-49 years with Graves' hyperthyroidism. The CDR3 is CASRLAGGNGYTF. CDR3 nucleotides: TGTGCCAGCAGACTAGCGGGGGGGAATGGCTACACCTTC.